This T cell receptor (beta chain) is drawn from a study of blood T cell repertoires in COVID-19. The V end was cut by 5 bases, the J end by 0 bases, with 14 bases between. This CDR3 has 16 residues. Per germline, CDR1 SEHNR and CDR2 FQNEAQ (reference sequence). In the authors' methods: The assay estimated nucleated cells by amplifying reference gene primers. Profiling relied on immunoSEQ multiplex PCR, and the TCRdb table lists in-frame clones only, not all of them. V, J and clone size derive from that table, while D and trimming were established from the DNA sequence. Among 300,000 to 400,000 clones, approximately 87% were seen once, and the ten largest hold 2.3%. Patients from Seattle were sampled longitudinally, starting during active infection.

The receptor's source is a woman in her fifties or sixties with COVID-19, enrolled during active disease. The sequenced sample was peripheral blood. The chain uses TRBV7-9 and TRBJ1-3; D is possibly TRBD1 (6 bases). CDR3 nucleotide sequence: TGTGCCAGCAGCGGCCGGGACACGAGCTCTGGAAACACCATATATTTT. Protein sequence: CASSGRDTSSGNTIYF.